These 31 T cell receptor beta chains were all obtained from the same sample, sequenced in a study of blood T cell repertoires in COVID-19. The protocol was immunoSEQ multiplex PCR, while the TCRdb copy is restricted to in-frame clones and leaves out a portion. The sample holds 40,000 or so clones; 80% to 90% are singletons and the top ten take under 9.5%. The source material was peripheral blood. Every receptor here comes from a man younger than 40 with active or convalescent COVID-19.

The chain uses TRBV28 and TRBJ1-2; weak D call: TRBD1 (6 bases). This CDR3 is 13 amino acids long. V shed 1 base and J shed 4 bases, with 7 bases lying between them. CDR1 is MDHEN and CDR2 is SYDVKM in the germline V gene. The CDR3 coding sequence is TGTGCCAGCAGTTTATCAGGGGTCTATGGCTACACCTTC. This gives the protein CASSLSGVYGYTF.

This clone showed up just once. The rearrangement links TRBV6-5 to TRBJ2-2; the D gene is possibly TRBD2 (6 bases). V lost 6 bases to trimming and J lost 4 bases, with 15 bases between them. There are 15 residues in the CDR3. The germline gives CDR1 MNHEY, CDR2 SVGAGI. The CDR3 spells CASRGPAGITGELFF. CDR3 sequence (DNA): TGTGCCAGCAGAGGACCAGCGGGTATCACCGGGGAGCTGTTTTTT.

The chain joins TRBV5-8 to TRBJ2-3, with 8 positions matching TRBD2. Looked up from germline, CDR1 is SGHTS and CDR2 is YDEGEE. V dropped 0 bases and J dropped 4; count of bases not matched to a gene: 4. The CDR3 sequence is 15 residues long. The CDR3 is CASSLAGLAPDTQYF. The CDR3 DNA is TGTGCCAGCAGCTTGGCCGGACTAGCCCCAGATACGCAGTATTTT. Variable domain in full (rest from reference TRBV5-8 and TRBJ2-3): EAGVTQSPTHLIKTRGQQATLRCSPISGHTSVYWYQQALGLGLQFLLWYDEGEERNRGNFPPRFSGRQFPNYSSELNVNALELEDSALYLCASSLAGLAPDTQYFGPGTRLTVL.

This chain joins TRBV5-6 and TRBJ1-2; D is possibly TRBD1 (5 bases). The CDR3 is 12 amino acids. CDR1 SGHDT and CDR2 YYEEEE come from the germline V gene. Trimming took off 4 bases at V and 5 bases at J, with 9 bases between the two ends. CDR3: CASSPRQYGYTF. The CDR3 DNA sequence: TGTGCCAGCAGCCCTCGACAGTATGGCTACACCTTC.

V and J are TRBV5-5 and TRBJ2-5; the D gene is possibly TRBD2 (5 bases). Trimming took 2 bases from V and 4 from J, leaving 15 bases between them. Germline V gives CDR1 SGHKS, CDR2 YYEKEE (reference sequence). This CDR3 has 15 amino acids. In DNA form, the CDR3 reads TGTGCCAGCAGCTTTGGCCAGAGGGTAGGAGAGACCCAGTACTTC. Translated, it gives CASSFGQRVGETQYF.

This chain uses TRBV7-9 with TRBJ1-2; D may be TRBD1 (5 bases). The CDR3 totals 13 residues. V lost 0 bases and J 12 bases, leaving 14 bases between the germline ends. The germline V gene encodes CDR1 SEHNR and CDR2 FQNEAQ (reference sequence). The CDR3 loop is CASSLAGRAGNTF. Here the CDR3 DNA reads TGTGCCAGCAGCTTAGCGGGCAGGGCAGGGAACACCTTC.

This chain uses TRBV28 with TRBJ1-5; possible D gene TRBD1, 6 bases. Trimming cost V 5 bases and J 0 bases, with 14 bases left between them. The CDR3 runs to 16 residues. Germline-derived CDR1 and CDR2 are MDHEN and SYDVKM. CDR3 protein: CASSPSTGSSNQPQHF. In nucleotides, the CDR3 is TGTGCCAGCAGTCCCTCGACAGGATCTAGCAATCAGCCCCAGCATTTT.

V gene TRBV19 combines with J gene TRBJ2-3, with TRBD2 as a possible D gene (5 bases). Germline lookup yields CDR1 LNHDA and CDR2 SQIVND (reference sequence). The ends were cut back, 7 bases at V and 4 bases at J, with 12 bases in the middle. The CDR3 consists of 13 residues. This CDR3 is CASNTGMSDTQYF. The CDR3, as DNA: TGTGCCAGTAATACGGGAATGTCAGATACGCAGTATTTT.

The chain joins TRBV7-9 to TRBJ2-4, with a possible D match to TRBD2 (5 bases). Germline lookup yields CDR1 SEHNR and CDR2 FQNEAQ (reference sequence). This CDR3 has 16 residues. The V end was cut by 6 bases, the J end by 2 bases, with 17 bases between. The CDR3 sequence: CASREITSFSKNIQYF. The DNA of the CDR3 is TGTGCCAGCAGGGAGATTACTAGTTTTTCCAAAAACATTCAGTACTTC.

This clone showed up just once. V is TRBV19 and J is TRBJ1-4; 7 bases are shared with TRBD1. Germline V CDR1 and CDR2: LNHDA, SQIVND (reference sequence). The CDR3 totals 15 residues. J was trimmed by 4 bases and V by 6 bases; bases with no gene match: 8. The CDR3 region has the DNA TGTGCCAGTAGCCCACGGACAGGCTTTAATGAAAAACTGTTTTTT. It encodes CASSPRTGFNEKLFF.

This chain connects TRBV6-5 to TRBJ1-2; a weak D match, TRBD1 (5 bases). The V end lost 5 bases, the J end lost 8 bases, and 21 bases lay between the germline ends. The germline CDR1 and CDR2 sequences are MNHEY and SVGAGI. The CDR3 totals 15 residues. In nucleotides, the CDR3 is TGTGCCAGCAGTCCGAACCCGGCAGGGTCCTACGGCTACACCTTC. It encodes CASSPNPAGSYGYTF.

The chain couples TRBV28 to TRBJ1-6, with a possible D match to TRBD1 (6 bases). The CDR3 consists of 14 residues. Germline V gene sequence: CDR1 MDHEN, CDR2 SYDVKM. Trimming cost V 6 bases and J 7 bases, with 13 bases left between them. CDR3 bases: TGTGCCAGCAGCCGGCAGGGGAGCAATTCACCCCTCCACTTT. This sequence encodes CASSRQGSNSPLHF.

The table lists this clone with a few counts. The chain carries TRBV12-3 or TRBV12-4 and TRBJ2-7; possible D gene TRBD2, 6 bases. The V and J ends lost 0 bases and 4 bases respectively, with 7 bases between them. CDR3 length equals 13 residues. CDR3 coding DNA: TGTGCCAGCAGTTTAGCGGAGGGATACGAGCAGTACGTC. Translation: CASSLAEGYEQYV.

CDR3 loop: CATLRTSGVRNEQFF. For the CDR3, the DNA is TGTGCCACCTTACGGACTAGCGGGGTGAGGAATGAGCAGTTCTTC. The V call is TRBV19, the J call TRBJ2-1; 12 bases are a match to TRBD2. The germline V gene has CDR1 LNHDA and CDR2 SQIVND (reference sequence). After removal of 10 bases from V and 7 bases from J, the junction contained 11 bases not matched to a gene. This CDR3 region has 15 residues.

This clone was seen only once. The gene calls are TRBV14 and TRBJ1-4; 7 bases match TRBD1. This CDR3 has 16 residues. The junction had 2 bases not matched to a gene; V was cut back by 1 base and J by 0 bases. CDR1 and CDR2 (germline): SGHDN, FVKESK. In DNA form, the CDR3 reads TGTGCCAGCAGCCAAGGACAGGGTTCAACTAATGAAAAACTGTTTTTT. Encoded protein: CASSQGQGSTNEKLFF.

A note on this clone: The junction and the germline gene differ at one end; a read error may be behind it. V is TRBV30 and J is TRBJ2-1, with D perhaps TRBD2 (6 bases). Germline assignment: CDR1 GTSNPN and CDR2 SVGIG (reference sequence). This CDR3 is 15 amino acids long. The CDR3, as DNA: TGTGCCTGGAAGCCTTCGGGACTCTCCGACAATGAGCAGTTCTTC. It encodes CAWKPSGLSDNEQFF. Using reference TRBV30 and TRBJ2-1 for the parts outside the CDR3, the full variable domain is SQTIHQWPATLVQPVGSPLSLECTVEGTSNPNLYWYRQAAGRGLQLLFYSVGIGQISSEVPQNLSASRPQDRQFILSSKKLLLSDSGFYLCAWKPSGLSDNEQFFGPGTRLTVL.

The CDR3 spells CASSYSAMGGQPQHF. CDR3 nucleotide sequence: TGTGCCAGCAGTTACTCCGCCATGGGAGGTCAGCCCCAGCATTTT. This chain uses TRBV6-2 or TRBV6-3 with TRBJ1-5, with no clear D. The CDR3 runs 15 residues. The germline V gene encodes CDR1 MNHEY and CDR2 SVGEGT. V dropped 0 bases and J dropped 6 bases, with 12 bases sitting between them.

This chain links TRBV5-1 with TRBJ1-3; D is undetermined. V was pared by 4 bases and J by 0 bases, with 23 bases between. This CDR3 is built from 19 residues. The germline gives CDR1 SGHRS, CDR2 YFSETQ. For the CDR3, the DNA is TGCGCCAGCAGCCCCCTTGTGGCCCAGGACGGGATCTCTGGAAACACCATATATTTT. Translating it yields CASSPLVAQDGISGNTIYF. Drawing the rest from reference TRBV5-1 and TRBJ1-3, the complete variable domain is KAGVTQTPRYLIKTRGQQVTLSCSPISGHRSVSWYQQTPGQGLQFLFEYFSETQRNKGNFPGRFSGRQFSNSRSEMNVSTLELGDSALYLCASSPLVAQDGISGNTIYFGEGSWLTVV.

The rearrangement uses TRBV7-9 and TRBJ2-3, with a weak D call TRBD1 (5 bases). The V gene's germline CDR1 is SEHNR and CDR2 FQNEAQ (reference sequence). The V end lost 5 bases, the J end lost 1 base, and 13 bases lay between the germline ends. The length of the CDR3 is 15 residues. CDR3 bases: TGTGCCAGCAGCCGACAGAGTCTCGGCACAGATACGCAGTATTTT. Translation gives CASSRQSLGTDTQYF.

The CDR3 loop is CASSQDEVSNTGELFF. CDR3 nucleotide sequence: TGTGCCAGCAGCCAAGATGAGGTTTCAAACACCGGGGAGCTGTTTTTT. The chain uses TRBV3-1 (or the pseudogene TRBV3-2) and TRBJ2-2; D call uncertain. The CDR3 runs 16 residues. The germline V and J ends were trimmed by 0 bases and 2 bases, with 10 bases remaining between them. In germline, CDR1 is LGHDT, CDR2 YNNKEL (reference sequence).

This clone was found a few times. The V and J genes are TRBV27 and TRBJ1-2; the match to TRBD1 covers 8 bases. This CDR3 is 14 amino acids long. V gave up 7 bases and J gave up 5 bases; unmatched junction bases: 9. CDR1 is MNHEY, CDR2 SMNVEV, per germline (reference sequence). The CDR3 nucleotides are TGTGCCAGCAACAACTTCCAGGGGGCATATGGCTACACCTTC. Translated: CASNNFQGAYGYTF.

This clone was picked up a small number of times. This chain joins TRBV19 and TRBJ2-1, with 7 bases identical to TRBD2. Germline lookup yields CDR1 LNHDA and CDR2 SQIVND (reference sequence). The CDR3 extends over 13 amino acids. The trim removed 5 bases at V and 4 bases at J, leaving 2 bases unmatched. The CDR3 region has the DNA TGTGCCAGTAGTCGGACTAGTTACAATGAGCAGTTCTTC. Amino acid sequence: CASSRTSYNEQFF. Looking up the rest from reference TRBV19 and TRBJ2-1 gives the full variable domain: DGGITQSPKYLFRKEGQNVTLSCEQNLNHDAMYWYRQDPGQGLRLIYYSQIVNDFQKGDIAEGYSVSREKKESFPLTVTSAQKNPTAFYLCASSRTSYNEQFFGPGTRLTVL.

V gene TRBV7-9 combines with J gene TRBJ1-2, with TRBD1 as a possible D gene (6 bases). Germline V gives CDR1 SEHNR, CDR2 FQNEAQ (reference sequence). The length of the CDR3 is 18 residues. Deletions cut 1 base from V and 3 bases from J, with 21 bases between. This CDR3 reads CASSLGALYQGRDYGYTF. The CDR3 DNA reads TGTGCCAGCAGCTTAGGTGCCCTTTACCAGGGGAGGGACTATGGCTACACCTTC.

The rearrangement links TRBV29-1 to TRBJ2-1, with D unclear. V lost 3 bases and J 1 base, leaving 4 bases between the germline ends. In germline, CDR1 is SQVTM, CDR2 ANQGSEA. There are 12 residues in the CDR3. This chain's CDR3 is CSVDPSYNEQFF. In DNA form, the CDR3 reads TGCAGCGTTGATCCGTCCTACAATGAGCAGTTCTTC.

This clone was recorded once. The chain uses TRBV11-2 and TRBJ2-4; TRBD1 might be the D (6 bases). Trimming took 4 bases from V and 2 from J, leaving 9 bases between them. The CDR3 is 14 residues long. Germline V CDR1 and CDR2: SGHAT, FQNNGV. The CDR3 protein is CASSYRETKNIQYF. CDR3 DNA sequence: TGTGCCAGCAGCTACAGGGAAACCAAAAACATTCAGTACTTC.

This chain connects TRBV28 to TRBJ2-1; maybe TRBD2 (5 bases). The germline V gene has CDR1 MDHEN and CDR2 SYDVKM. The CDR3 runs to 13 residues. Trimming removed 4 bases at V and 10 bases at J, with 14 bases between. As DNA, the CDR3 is TGTGCCAGCAGTTCATGGGGAGTTTTGGAGCAGTTCTTC. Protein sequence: CASSSWGVLEQFF.

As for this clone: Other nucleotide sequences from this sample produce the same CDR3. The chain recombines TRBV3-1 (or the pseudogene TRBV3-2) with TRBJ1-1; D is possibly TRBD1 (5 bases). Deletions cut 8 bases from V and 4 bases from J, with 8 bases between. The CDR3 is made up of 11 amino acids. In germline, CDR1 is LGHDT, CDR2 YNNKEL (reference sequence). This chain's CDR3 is CASRGGTEAFF. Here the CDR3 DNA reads TGTGCCAGCCGGGGGGGCACTGAAGCTTTCTTT.

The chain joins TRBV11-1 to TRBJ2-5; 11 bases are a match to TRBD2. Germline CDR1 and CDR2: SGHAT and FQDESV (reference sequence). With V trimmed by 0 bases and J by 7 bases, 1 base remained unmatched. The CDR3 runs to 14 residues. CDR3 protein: CASSLAGLAGTQYF. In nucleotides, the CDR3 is TGTGCCAGCAGCTTAGCCGGACTAGCGGGGACCCAGTACTTC. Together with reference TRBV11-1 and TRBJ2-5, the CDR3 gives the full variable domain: EAEVAQSPRYKITEKSQAVAFWCDPISGHATLYWYRQILGQGPELLVQFQDESVVDDSQLPKDRFSAERLKGVDSTLKIQPAELGDSAMYLCASSLAGLAGTQYFGPGTRLLVL.

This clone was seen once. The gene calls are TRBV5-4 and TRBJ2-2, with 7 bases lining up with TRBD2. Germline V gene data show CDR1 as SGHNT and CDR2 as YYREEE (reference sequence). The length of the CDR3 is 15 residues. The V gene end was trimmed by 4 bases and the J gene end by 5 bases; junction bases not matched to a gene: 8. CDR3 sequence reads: CASSLAGVGTGELFF. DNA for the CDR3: TGTGCCAGCAGCCTTGCGGGAGTTGGGACCGGGGAGCTGTTTTTT.

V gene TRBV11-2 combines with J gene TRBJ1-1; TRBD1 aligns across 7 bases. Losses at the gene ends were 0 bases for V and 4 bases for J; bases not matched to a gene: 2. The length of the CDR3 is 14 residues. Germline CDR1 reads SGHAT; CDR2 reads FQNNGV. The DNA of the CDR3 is TGTGCCAGCAGCTTAGACAGGGGGTCCACTGAAGCTTTCTTT. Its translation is CASSLDRGSTEAFF. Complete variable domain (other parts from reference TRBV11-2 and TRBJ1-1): EAGVAQSPRYKIIEKRQSVAFWCNPISGHATLYWYQQILGQGPKLLIQFQNNGVVDDSQLPKDRFSAERLKGVDSTLKIQPAKLEDSAVYLCASSLDRGSTEAFFGQGTRLTVV.

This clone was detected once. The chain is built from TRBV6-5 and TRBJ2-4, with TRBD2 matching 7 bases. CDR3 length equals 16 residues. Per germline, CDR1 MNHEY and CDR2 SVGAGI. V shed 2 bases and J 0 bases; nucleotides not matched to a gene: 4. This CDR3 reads CASSYGGGKAKNIQYF. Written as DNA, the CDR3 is TGTGCCAGCAGTTACGGGGGAGGGAAAGCCAAAAACATTCAGTACTTC.